Listed here is a single T cell receptor beta chain. Its specificity is unknown. These data originate in a study of identical twins. Points from the study as a whole: Clonotypes of the beta chain that were abundant in cord blood carried fewer insertions (memory repertoires showed none). Conclusions were drawn cross-sectionally by statistical analysis, without following the same donors.

With V trimmed by 4 bases and J by 2 bases, 14 bases remained unmatched. In germline, CDR1 is LGHNA, CDR2 YNFKEQ. CDR3 length: 17 amino acids. Unique molecular identifiers were present on the cDNA, and a universal primer site came from template switching. TCRdb fed the 5' RACE reads into MiXCR, producing one record per CDR3 protein. Of 200,000 or so distinct CDR3 sequences in the sample, around 8% were seen once. These data were also filed under a second study, of yellow fever vaccine responses in identical twins. That source adds: Each twin's T cell response to the vaccine was reported to look partly convergent and partly personalized.

The specimen sequenced was memory (CD45RO+) T cells sorted from blood. The sequence was obtained from a woman under 30 in good health. The V and J genes are TRBV4-2 and TRBJ2-7, with 7 bases matching TRBD2. The CDR3 here is CASSLQAGAGSAYEQYF. The CDR3 nucleotides are TGTGCCAGCAGCCTGCAGGCCGGAGCGGGGTCCGCCTACGAGCAGTACTTC.